Below, 32 T cell receptor beta chains from the same sample are listed, as sequenced in a study of read filtering for tumor transcriptome and immune sequencing (dated by TCRdb to 2020 to 2022). Sequencing was carried out with an Illumina HiSeq 4000. Starting from 400 ng RNA, TCR libraries were constructed with the Immunoverse kit using molecular barcoded adaptors that cover the alpha/delta and beta/gamma chains. TCRdb trimmed the raw reads at Q25, called clones with MiXCR and kept productive beta chains. Each entry merges the rows of one CDR3 protein and shows their most common DNA and genes. This sample holds more than 100,000 distinct CDR3 sequences; around 13% were observed only once. The ten largest clones capture more than 6.5% of the sample. Sequenced sample: a population of CD138-negative cells sorted from bone marrow. This specimen's cell subset or site label, per the study, means: bone marrow mononuclear cells depleted of CD138+ plasma/myeloma cells by negative magnetic selection. These TCRs come from a donor at least 40 years old with multiple myeloma.

This clonotype has a handful of counts. CDR3 DNA sequence: TGCGCCAGCAGCCCTCGGCACAGGGGGGAAGGACTAGGCTATGGCTACACCTTC. Protein sequence: CASSPRHRGEGLGYGYTF. The chain is built from TRBV4-1 and TRBJ1-2, with TRBD1 matching 8 bases. The CDR3 has 18 residues. The V gene's germline CDR1 is MGHRA and CDR2 YSYEKL. J was trimmed by 4 bases and V by 4 bases; bases with no gene match: 17.

This clonotype was seen many times. The chain uses TRBV6-6 and TRBJ2-7, with 11 positions matching TRBD1. This CDR3 spans 14 amino acids. Germline V gene data show CDR1 as MNHNY and CDR2 as SVGAGI (reference sequence). V dropped 4 bases and J dropped 4; count of bases not matched to a gene: 3. CDR3 amino acids: CASSFGTGGYEQYF. The CDR3 DNA follows: TGTGCCAGCAGTTTTGGGACAGGGGGGTACGAGCAGTACTTC.

The table lists this clonotype with many counts. This chain connects TRBV7-2 to TRBJ2-1; 10 positions agree with TRBD1. The germline V gene encodes CDR1 SGHTA and CDR2 FQGNSA. V was pared by 6 bases and J by 2 bases, with 7 bases of the junction left unmatched. This CDR3 contains 16 residues. CDR3 sequence (DNA): TGTGCCAGCAGGTCGGGGGGACAGGGGCCCTACAATGAGCAGTTCTTC. This sequence encodes CASRSGGQGPYNEQFF.

This clonotype was seen repeatedly, ten times or more. The chain links TRBV20-1 to TRBJ2-1; 8 bases map to TRBD1. Germline values: CDR1 DFQATT, CDR2 SNEGSKA (reference sequence). The CDR3 covers 16 residues. J gave up 7 bases and V 0 bases, and 11 bases lay outside the gene matches. CDR3 protein: CSARDSATGARNEQFF. For the CDR3, the DNA is TGCAGTGCTAGAGATTCCGCGACAGGGGCTAGGAATGAGCAGTTCTTC.

This clonotype was detected many times. This chain connects TRBV7-2 to TRBJ1-2; D remains ambiguous. Germline V gene data show CDR1 as SGHTA and CDR2 as FQGNSA. The CDR3 totals 11 residues. Trimming left V 1 base short and J 6 bases short, with 3 bases between. CDR3 loop: CASSLGDGYTF. DNA for the CDR3: TGTGCCAGCAGCTTAGGAGATGGCTACACCTTC.

In its sample, this clonotype was seen a few times. The chain combines TRBV13 with TRBJ1-1; the match to TRBD1 covers 8 bases. V lost 5 bases and J lost 5; bases outside the gene matches: 7. This CDR3 region has 14 residues. Germline V gene data show CDR1 as PRHDT and CDR2 as FYEKMQ (reference sequence). The CDR3 here is CASSKRTGRTEAFF. The DNA for the CDR3 is TGTGCCAGCAGCAAGCGGACAGGGAGGACTGAAGCTTTCTTT.

This clonotype came up many times. This rearrangement joins TRBV7-3 to TRBJ2-3, with D hard to call. The CDR3 spans 14 residues. With 6 bases removed from V and 0 bases from J, the gap between germline ends came to 10 bases. Germline lookup yields CDR1 SGHTA and CDR2 FQGTGA. CDR3 DNA sequence: TGTGCCAGCAGTCCACGATCTAGCACAGATACGCAGTATTTT. The encoded protein is CASSPRSSTDTQYF.

This clonotype has at least ten counts. The CDR3 DNA reads as TGTGCCAGCAGCTTAATGGCGGGAGGGGAGAATGAGCAGTTCTTC. It translates to CASSLMAGGENEQFF. The chain recombines TRBV7-3 with TRBJ2-1, with 9 bases aligning to TRBD2. The CDR3 totals 15 residues. The V gene end was trimmed by 1 base and the J gene end by 7 bases; junction bases not matched to a gene: 5. Germline V lookup: CDR1 SGHTA, CDR2 FQGTGA. The variable domain in full, completed from reference TRBV7-3 and TRBJ2-1, reads GAGVSQTPSNKVTEKGKYVELRCDPISGHTALYWYRQSLGQGPEFLIYFQGTGAADDSGLPNDRFFAVRPEGSVSTLKIQRTERGDSAVYLCASSLMAGGENEQFFGPGTRLTVL.

This clonotype was recorded many times. The rearrangement joins TRBV27 to TRBJ2-2; TRBD1 aligns across 10 bases. CDR1 is MNHEY and CDR2 is SMNVEV in the germline V gene (reference sequence). The CDR3 extends over 13 amino acids. Trimming removed 8 bases from V and 3 bases from J; junction bases left unmatched: 0. The CDR3 DNA follows: TGTGCCAGCGGGACAGGGGACACCGGGGAGCTGTTTTTT. Translated, it gives CASGTGDTGELFF.

This clonotype has a count of ten or more. The chain is built from TRBV15 and TRBJ2-1, with 16 bases that match TRBD2. The CDR3 loop spans 20 amino acids. Germline V gene data show CDR1 as LNHNV and CDR2 as YYDKDF (reference sequence). V lost 1 base, J lost 2 bases, and 8 bases stayed unmatched. The CDR3 protein is CATSRVRGLAGGQPYNEQFF. CDR3 nucleotides: TGTGCCACCAGCAGAGTCAGGGGACTAGCGGGAGGGCAACCCTACAATGAGCAGTTCTTC.

In this sample, this clonotype turned up many times. This chain uses TRBV20-1 with TRBJ2-1; 10 positions agree with TRBD2. V shed 2 bases, J shed 12 bases, and the junction held 7 bases outside the gene matches. The germline gives CDR1 DFQATT, CDR2 SNEGSKA (reference sequence). The CDR3 contains 13 residues. CDR3 DNA sequence: TGCAGTGCTAGAAGAGCGGGAGGGCCAGGGCAGTTCTTC. This gives the protein CSARRAGGPGQFF.

The table lists this clonotype with many counts. This chain joins TRBV3-1 and TRBJ1-5; 8 bases are a match to TRBD1. V was pared by 4 bases and J by 6 bases, with 2 bases of the junction left unmatched. The CDR3 loop spans 13 amino acids. The germline CDR1 and CDR2 sequences are LGHDT and YNNKEL (reference sequence). This CDR3 reads CASSLRGLQPQHF. CDR3 nucleotide sequence: TGTGCCAGCAGCCTCAGGGGGCTTCAGCCCCAGCATTTT.

Note on this clonotype: This may be a read error, as it is one base from a much larger clone. V and J are TRBV7-8 and TRBJ1-1; tentatively, D is TRBD1 (5 bases). Germline-derived CDR1 and CDR2 are SGHVS and FQNEAQ. Trimming left V 7 bases short and J 5 bases short, with 17 bases between. The CDR3 length is 14 residues. CDR3: CASTNPGGGTEAFF. CDR3 nucleotides: TGTGCCAGCACCAACCCCGGGGGGGGGACTGAAGCTTTCTTT.

This clonotype was seen repeatedly, ten times or more. The CDR3 nucleotides are TGCGCCAGCAGCTACTCACCTCCCGGGACTAACCAAGAGACCCAGTACTTC. This sequence encodes CASSYSPPGTNQETQYF. The rearrangement joins TRBV5-1 to TRBJ2-5; 7 nucleotides align to TRBD2. The ends lost 3 bases at V and 0 bases at J; junction bases unmatched: 11. Germline V gives CDR1 SGHRS, CDR2 YFSETQ. This CDR3 comprises 17 residues.

This clonotype was observed at least ten times. The chain uses TRBV7-9 and TRBJ2-6; D is possibly TRBD1 (5 bases). Germline CDR1 reads SEHNR; CDR2 reads FQNEAQ (reference sequence). V lost 3 bases to trimming and J lost 2 bases, with 11 bases between them. The CDR3 totals 16 residues. CDR3 nucleotides: TGTGCCAGCAGCTTGGGATCACAGGCTGGGGCCAACGTCCTGACTTTC. Its translation: CASSLGSQAGANVLTF.

This clonotype came up a few times. As DNA, the CDR3 is TGTGCCAGCTCCCCCAGCGACAGACAAGAGACCCAGTACTTC. This gives the protein CASSPSDRQETQYF. J is TRBJ2-5 and V is TRBV18; D may be TRBD1 (5 bases). V was trimmed by 6 bases and J by 2 bases, leaving 13 bases between them. The CDR3 loop spans 14 amino acids. Germline loops: CDR1 KGHSH, CDR2 LQKENI.

This clonotype has just a few counts. V and J are TRBV20-1 and TRBJ2-3; D gene uncertain. CDR1 is DFQATT and CDR2 is SNEGSKA in the germline V gene (reference sequence). The CDR3 length is 16 residues. Trimming shortened V by 7 bases and J by 1 base, and 21 bases separated the two germline ends. DNA of the CDR3: TGCAGTGTTACAAGACTGGGCTCAAGGGGCACAGATACGCAGTATTTT. Protein sequence: CSVTRLGSRGTDTQYF.

This clonotype showed up many times. The chain uses TRBV10-1 and TRBJ2-1; 11 nucleotides match TRBD1. V was clipped by 10 bases and J by 9 bases; unmatched bases: 14. The CDR3 length is 15 residues. CDR1 is WNHNN, CDR2 SYGVQD, per germline (reference sequence). The CDR3 sequence: CATGPGTGGEGEQFF. CDR3 nucleotides: TGCGCCACAGGGCCCGGGACAGGGGGTGAAGGTGAGCAGTTCTTC.

Many counts were recorded for this clonotype. The chain links TRBV11-2 to TRBJ1-1, with D perhaps TRBD1 (6 bases). The germline V and J ends were trimmed by 7 bases and 5 bases, with 14 bases remaining between them. From germline, CDR1 is SGHAT and CDR2 FQNNGV. There are 13 residues in the CDR3. The CDR3 nucleotides are TGTGCCAGCAACCCGACAGGCGAGACTGAAGCTTTCTTT. Its translation: CASNPTGETEAFF. The full variable domain, with the rest looked up from reference TRBV11-2 and TRBJ1-1, is EAGVAQSPRYKIIEKRQSVAFWCNPISGHATLYWYQQILGQGPKLLIQFQNNGVVDDSQLPKDRFSAERLKGVDSTLKIQPAKLEDSAVYLCASNPTGETEAFFGQGTRLTVV.

Many counts were recorded for this clonotype. The V gene is TRBV5-1, the J gene TRBJ2-2; 7 bases align to TRBD2. V lost 0 bases to trimming and J lost 5 bases; unmatched junction nucleotides: 13. The CDR3 covers 18 residues. The germline V gene has CDR1 SGHRS and CDR2 YFSETQ. The CDR3 sequence: CASSLDRREREGTGELFF. CDR3 bases: TGCGCCAGCAGCTTGGACCGTCGGGAGCGGGAAGGTACCGGGGAGCTGTTTTTT.

This clonotype was seen repeatedly, ten times or more. This chain links TRBV9 with TRBJ2-1, with TRBD2 matching 12 bases. The CDR3 has 17 residues. The junction had 8 bases not matched to a gene; V was cut back by 3 bases and J by 4 bases. Germline loops: CDR1 SGDLS, CDR2 YYNGEE. The DNA of the CDR3 is TGTGCCAGCAGCGAAACCCCGACTAGCGGGGGTTACAATGAGCAGTTCTTC. Translating it yields CASSETPTSGGYNEQFF.

This clonotype was seen at least ten times. The gene calls are TRBV4-1 and TRBJ1-5; D uncertain. In germline, CDR1 is MGHRA, CDR2 YSYEKL. The ends were cut back, 1 base at V and 1 base at J, with 14 bases in the middle. The length of the CDR3 is 17 residues. Here the CDR3 reads CASSQGIAGISNQPQHF. DNA of the CDR3: TGCGCCAGCAGCCAAGGAATTGCAGGAATCAGCAATCAGCCCCAGCATTTT.

This clonotype has at least ten counts. The chain links TRBV25-1 to TRBJ1-1, with 8 bases that match TRBD1. The germline V gene has CDR1 MGHDK and CDR2 SYGVNS. J was trimmed by 4 bases and V by 2 bases; bases with no gene match: 9. This CDR3 contains 16 residues. CDR3 coding DNA: TGTGCCAGCAGTGAAGGGACAGGAGGGAGCGGCACTGAAGCTTTCTTT. Residues: CASSEGTGGSGTEAFF.

This clonotype appeared a few times. V and J are TRBV29-1 and TRBJ2-7; 9 bases match TRBD1. This CDR3 is built from 13 residues. Germline V lookup: CDR1 SQVTM, CDR2 ANQGSEA. Germline trimming cut 4 bases from V and 5 bases from J; bases unmatched to any gene: 6. The CDR3 DNA follows: TGCAGCGTTGGCCACAGGGGGCCAAACGAGCAGTACTTC. Translating it yields CSVGHRGPNEQYF.

This clonotype was seen a handful of times. Mismatch with germline at one junction end may stem from a read error. The CDR3 loop is CATSSDRDTNGQFF. In nucleotides, the CDR3 is TGTGCCACCAGCAGCGACAGGGATACCAATGGGCAGTTCTTC. This sequence joins TRBV15 and TRBJ2-1, with TRBD1 identical over 7 bases. Germline V gene data show CDR1 as LNHNV and CDR2 as YYDKDF (reference sequence). The length of the CDR3 is 14 residues. Looking up the rest from reference TRBV15 and TRBJ2-1 gives the full variable domain: DAMVIQNPRYQVTQFGKPVTLSCSQTLNHNVMYWYQQKSSQAPKLLFHYYDKDFNNEADTPDNFQSRRPNTSFCFLDIRSPGLGDTAMYLCATSSDRDTNGQFFGPGTRLTVL.

On this clonotype: Possible read error: a much larger clone is one base away. CDR3 DNA: TGTGCCAGCAGTTTAGCGGGAGAGAACACCGGGGAGCTGTCTTTT. This gives the protein CASSLAGENTGELSF. V gene TRBV6-2 or TRBV6-3 combines with J gene TRBJ2-2, with 9 positions matching TRBD2. The length of the CDR3 is 15 residues. Per the germline V gene, CDR1 is MNHEY and CDR2 is SVGEGT.

A word on this clonotype: Given a much more abundant clone one base away, this may be a read error. The conserved phenylalanine or tryptophan normally closing the CDR3 is absent here, so this likely arose from a read error. The gene calls are TRBV30 and TRBJ2-1; D remains ambiguous. The ends were cut back, 5 bases at V and 4 bases at J, with 15 bases in the middle. Per the germline V gene, CDR1 is GTSNPN and CDR2 is SVGIG (reference sequence). CDR3 length: 14 amino acids. CDR3 sequence reads: CAWSTRTEYNEQFS. DNA for the CDR3: TGTGCCTGGTCCACCCGGACGGAATACAATGAGCAGTTCTCC.

V usage is TRBV5-4 and J usage is TRBJ2-2; a weak D match, TRBD2 (5 bases). The CDR3 runs to 15 residues. V gave up 4 bases and J gave up 1 base, with 11 bases separating them. Germline lookup yields CDR1 SGHNT and CDR2 YYREEE (reference sequence). This chain's CDR3 is CASSGAVRNTGELFF. CDR3 DNA sequence: TGTGCCAGCAGCGGAGCGGTCAGGAACACCGGGGAGCTGTTTTTT.

Many counts were recorded for this clonotype. The rearrangement links TRBV15 to TRBJ1-5; no reliable D call. Germline CDR1 is LNHNV and CDR2 is YYDKDF (reference sequence). This CDR3 is 16 amino acids long. V was shortened by 7 bases and J by 2 bases, with 18 bases between the two germline ends. CDR3 residues: CATTPGIGGGNQPQHF. DNA for the CDR3: TGTGCCACCACCCCAGGTATTGGTGGGGGCAATCAGCCCCAGCATTTT.

This clonotype was found many times. The chain is built from TRBV6-5 and TRBJ2-1; TRBD2 is a possible D gene (6 bases). Germline CDR1 MNHEY, CDR2 SVGAGI. CDR3 length: 16 amino acids. Trimming took off 1 base at V and 4 bases at J, with 14 bases between the two ends. The CDR3 sequence is CASSYWGAGSYNEQFF. CDR3 nucleotides: TGTGCCAGCAGTTACTGGGGTGCGGGATCGTACAATGAGCAGTTCTTC.

This clonotype was detected ten times or more. The rearrangement links TRBV12-3 or TRBV12-4 to TRBJ2-2, with TRBD2 matching 9 bases. V lost 6 bases to trimming and J lost 1 base; unmatched junction nucleotides: 3. The CDR3 covers 15 residues. For the CDR3, the DNA is TGTGCCAGCAGCTGGCGGGAGGGGAACACCGGGGAGCTGTTTTTT. The encoded protein is CASSWREGNTGELFF.

This clonotype was counted ten times or more. This chain joins TRBV13 and TRBJ2-7, with TRBD1 matching over 9 bases. The J segment lost 3 bases and the V segment lost 4 bases, leaving 7 bases of the junction unmatched. The CDR3 loop spans 15 amino acids. Germline CDR1 and CDR2: PRHDT and FYEKMQ (reference sequence). The CDR3 here is CASSYSGQGNYEQYF. The CDR3 DNA sequence: TGTGCCAGCAGCTATTCCGGACAGGGGAACTACGAGCAGTACTTC.